This TCR beta chain was sequenced for a study of blood T cell repertoires in COVID-19. Study processing details: Estimation of nucleated cell counts was performed using reference gene primer amplification. Assay: immunoSEQ multiplex PCR; the TCRdb copy retains only in-frame clones and omits some. The DNA was the basis for D and trimming; V, J and clone size are from that table. Here the sample spans some 290,000 clones, 86% being singletons. The germline V gene encodes CDR1 MGHRA and CDR2 YSYEKL. The CDR3 extends over 14 amino acids. The junction had 2 bases not matched to a gene; V was cut back by 3 bases and J by 5 bases. Followed over time, Seattle patients had been enrolled while infection was active.

Sequenced input: peripheral blood. The V gene is TRBV4-1, the J gene TRBJ2-1, with 9 bases that match TRBD1. The sequence was collected from a woman aged 25 to 45 with COVID-19, enrolled during active disease. CDR3 residues: CASSHWTGDNEQFF. The CDR3 nucleotides are TGCGCCAGCAGCCACTGGACAGGGGACAATGAGCAGTTCTTC.